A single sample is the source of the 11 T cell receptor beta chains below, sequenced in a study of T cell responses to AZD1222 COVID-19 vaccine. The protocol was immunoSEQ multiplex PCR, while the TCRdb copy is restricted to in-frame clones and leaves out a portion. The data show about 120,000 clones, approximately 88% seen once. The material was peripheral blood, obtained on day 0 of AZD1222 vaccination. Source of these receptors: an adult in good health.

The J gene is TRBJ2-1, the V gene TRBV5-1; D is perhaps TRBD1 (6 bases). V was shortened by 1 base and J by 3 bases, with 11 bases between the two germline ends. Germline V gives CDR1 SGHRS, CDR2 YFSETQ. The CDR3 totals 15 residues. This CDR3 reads CASSLSQGSYNEQFF. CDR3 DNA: TGCGCCAGCAGCTTGTCCCAGGGGAGCTACAATGAGCAGTTCTTC.

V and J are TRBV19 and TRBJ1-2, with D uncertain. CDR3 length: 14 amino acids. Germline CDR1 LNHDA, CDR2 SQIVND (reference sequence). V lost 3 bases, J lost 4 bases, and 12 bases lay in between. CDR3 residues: CASSMISSGYGYTF. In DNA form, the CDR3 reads TGTGCCAGTAGTATGATAAGTAGTGGCTATGGCTACACCTTC.

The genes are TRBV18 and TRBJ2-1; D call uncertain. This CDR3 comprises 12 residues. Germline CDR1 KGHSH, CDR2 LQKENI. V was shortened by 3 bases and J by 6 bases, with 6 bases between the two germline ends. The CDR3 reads CASSPVGNEQFF. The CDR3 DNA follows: TGTGCCAGCTCACCGGTAGGCAATGAGCAGTTCTTC.

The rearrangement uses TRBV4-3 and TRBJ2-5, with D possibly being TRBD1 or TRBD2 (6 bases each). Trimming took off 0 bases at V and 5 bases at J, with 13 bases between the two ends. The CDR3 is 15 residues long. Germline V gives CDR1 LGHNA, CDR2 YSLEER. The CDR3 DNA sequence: TGCGCCAGCAGCCAAGATATGGGGGCGGGGGAGACCCAGTACTTC. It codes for CASSQDMGAGETQYF.

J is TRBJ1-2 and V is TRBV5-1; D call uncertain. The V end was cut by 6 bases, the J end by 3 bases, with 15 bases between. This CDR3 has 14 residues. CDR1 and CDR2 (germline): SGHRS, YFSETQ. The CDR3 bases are TGCGCCAGCAAAGCTTCGGTTCAAGACTATGGCTACACCTTC. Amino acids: CASKASVQDYGYTF.

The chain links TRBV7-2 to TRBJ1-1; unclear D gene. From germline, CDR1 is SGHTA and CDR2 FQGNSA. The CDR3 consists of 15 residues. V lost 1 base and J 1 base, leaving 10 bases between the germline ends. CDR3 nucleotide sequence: TGTGCCAGCAGCTTAGAGGTACACCCGAACACTGAAGCTTTCTTT. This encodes CASSLEVHPNTEAFF.

The CDR3 nucleotides are TGCAGCGTCACCAGGGGTAGCAATCAGCCCCAGCATTTT. The encoded protein is CSVTRGSNQPQHF. The chain combines TRBV29-1 with TRBJ1-5; D is perhaps TRBD1 (6 bases). The CDR3 covers 13 residues. Trimming took off 6 bases at V and 0 bases at J, with 9 bases between the two ends. CDR1 is SQVTM and CDR2 is ANQGSEA in the germline V gene.

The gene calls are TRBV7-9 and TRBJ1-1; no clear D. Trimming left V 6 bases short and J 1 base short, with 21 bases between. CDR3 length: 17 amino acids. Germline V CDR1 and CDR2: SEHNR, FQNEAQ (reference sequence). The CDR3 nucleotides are TGTGCCAGCAGGAAAGGCTCGTCGTGGGGTAGGAACACTGAAGCTTTCTTT. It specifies CASRKGSSWGRNTEAFF. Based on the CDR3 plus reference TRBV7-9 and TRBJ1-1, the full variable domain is DTGVSQNPRHKITKRGQNVTFRCDPISEHNRLYWYRQTLGQGPEFLTYFQNEAQLEKSRLLSDRFSAERPKGSFSTLEIQRTEQGDSAMYLCASRKGSSWGRNTEAFFGQGTRLTVV.

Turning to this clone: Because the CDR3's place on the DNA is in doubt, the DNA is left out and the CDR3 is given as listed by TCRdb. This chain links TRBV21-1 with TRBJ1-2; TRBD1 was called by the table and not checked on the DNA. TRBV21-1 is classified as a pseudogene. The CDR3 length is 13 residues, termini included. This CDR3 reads CASSFGTGAGHTF.

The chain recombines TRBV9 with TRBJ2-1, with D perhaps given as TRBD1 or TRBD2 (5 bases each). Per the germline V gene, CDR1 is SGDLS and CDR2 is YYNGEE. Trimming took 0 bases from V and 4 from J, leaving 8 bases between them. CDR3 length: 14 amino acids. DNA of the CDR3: TGTGCCAGCAGCGTAGGACAGCGGTACAATGAGCAGTTCTTC. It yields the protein CASSVGQRYNEQFF.

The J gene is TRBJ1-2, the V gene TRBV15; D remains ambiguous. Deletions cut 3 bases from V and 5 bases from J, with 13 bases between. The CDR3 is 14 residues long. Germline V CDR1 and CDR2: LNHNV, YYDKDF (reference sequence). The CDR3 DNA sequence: TGTGCCACCAGCAGGATGGGAGGGAGGTATGGCTACACCTTC. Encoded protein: CATSRMGGRYGYTF.